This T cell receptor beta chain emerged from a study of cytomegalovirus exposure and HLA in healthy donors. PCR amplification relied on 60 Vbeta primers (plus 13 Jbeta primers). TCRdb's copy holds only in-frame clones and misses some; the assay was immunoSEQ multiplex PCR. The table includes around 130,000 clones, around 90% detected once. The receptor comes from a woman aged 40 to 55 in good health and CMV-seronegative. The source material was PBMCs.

This CDR3 reads CASSQGLAVLGEQFF. The CDR3 DNA reads as TGTGCCAGCAGCCAGGGACTAGCGGTTCTCGGTGAGCAGTTCTTC. The V call is TRBV27, the J call TRBJ2-1; 11 nucleotides match TRBD2. V dropped 6 bases and J dropped 9; count of bases not matched to a gene: 10. Per the germline V gene, CDR1 is MNHEY and CDR2 is SMNVEV (reference sequence). This CDR3 comprises 15 residues.